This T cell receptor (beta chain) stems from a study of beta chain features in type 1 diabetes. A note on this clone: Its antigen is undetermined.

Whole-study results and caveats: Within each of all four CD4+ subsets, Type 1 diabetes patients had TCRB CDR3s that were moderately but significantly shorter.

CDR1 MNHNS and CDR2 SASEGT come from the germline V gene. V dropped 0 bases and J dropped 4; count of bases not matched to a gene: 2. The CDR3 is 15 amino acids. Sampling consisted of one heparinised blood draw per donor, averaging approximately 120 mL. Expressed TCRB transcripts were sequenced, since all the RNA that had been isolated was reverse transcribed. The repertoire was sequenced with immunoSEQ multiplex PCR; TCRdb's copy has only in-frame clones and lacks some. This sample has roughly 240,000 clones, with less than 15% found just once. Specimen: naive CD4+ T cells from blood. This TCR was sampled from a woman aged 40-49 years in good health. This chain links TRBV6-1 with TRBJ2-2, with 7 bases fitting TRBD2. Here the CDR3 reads CASSEAGGSTGELFF. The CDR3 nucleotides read TGTGCCAGCAGTGAAGCGGGGGGGTCCACCGGGGAGCTGTTTTTT.